This T cell receptor beta chain comes out of a study of vaccination effects on CD4 cells after COVID-19 (dated by TCRdb to the early 2020s). As for the study more broadly: In the ViraFEST assay, PBMC were stimulated with viral peptide pools, and antigen-specific CD4+ T cell clonotypes were then identified by expansion using TCR sequencing. A total of ten to eleven COVID-19 convalescent patients and several SARS-CoV-2-naive healthy vaccine recipients were included in the full study. Cultures from other donors in the study were sequenced with the Oncomine TCR Beta short-read assay on an Illumina iSeq 100. A few million PBMC per well were cultured with 8.5 to 10 ug/ml peptides in IMDM containing approximately 4.6% human AB serum, roughly 9.5 IU/ml IL-2 and gentamicin. Each participant received two doses of an mRNA SARS-CoV-2 vaccine, either BNT162b2 or mRNA-1273. SARS-CoV-2 spike-specific CD4+ TCR repertoires were compared before and after mRNA vaccination in COVID-19 convalescent patients and in infection-naive vaccine recipients. Overall study results and their limits: The study was limited by a small number of convalescent patients, and early post-infection timepoints were lacking. Among healthy vaccine recipients, nearly all vaccine-induced clones were SARS-CoV-2 mono-reactive, and only 1 of 255 was cross-reactive with common cold coronaviruses. Clones induced by infection and clones induced by vaccination both contracted markedly at late timepoints after vaccination, which fits with T cell responses waning over time.

In the germline V gene, CDR1 corresponds to SGHAT and CDR2 to FQNNGV. The V end gives up 1 base and the J end 1 base, leaving 15 bases in the junction not matched to a gene. The CDR3 spans 19 residues, from the cysteine through the phenylalanine. Just CDR3 DNA is preserved here, 57 bases in frame from base 1. Receptor libraries were prepared by the immunoSEQ multiplex PCR assay. DNA from the cultured and isolated CD4+ T cells underwent TCR beta CDR3 sequencing. The study's own analysis went as follows. Non-productive TCR sequences were removed, reads were trimmed to the CDR3 region, and CDR3s of at least 7 amino acids were retained. Antigen-specific clonotypes were identified using the MANAFEST web app by comparison of expansion in peptide wells against reference cultures. To count as positive, a clone had to show expansion at FDR<0.05 compared with the reference and with all other wells, an odds ratio above 5, and a frequency above 0.1% in two replicate wells. A clonotype was defined as cross-reactive if the clonotype was significantly expanded both in SARS-CoV-2 spike wells and in at least one common cold coronavirus spike condition. CDR3 similarity was assessed by Levenshtein distance using the stringdist R package, and unrooted trees were constructed with ape in R 3.6.1. The table was pulled from immuneACCESS by TCRdb, which kept in-frame rearrangements only. Such tables lose some clones; where checked, under half of the loss comes from unresolved V genes, and the rest has no known cause. V and J calls and clone size are given by that table; D and trimming were obtained from the DNA. Present in this sample are some 36,000 clones, 65% to 70% of which were seen just once. 4% to 4.5% of the sample goes to the ten largest clones.

Comments on this clone: Its cognate antigen has yet to be identified. No qualities accompany the bases; no much larger clone lies one base away.

After around ten days of culture, CD4+ T cells were isolated with the EasySep CD4+ T cell isolation kit. Healthy vaccine recipients had no prior SARS-CoV-2 infection, confirmed by negative nucleocapsid antibodies before and after vaccination. On days 3 and 7, half of the culture medium was replaced with fresh IL-2-containing medium. Each peptide stimulation condition was cultured in triplicate wells unless otherwise noted. Using Ficoll-Paque Plus gradient centrifugation, PBMC were separated from whole blood and then either used fresh or cryopreserved at -140C. The QIAamp micro DNA kit was used to extract genomic DNA from the cultured CD4+ T cells.

The receptor chain draws on TRBV11-2 and TRBJ2-7, and 8 bases in between align with TRBD1. Specimen: CD4+ T cells from PBMCs cultured without peptide, collected before COVID-19 vaccination. The TCR comes from a human donor who received a COVID-19 vaccine. For the CDR3, the sequence is CASSLVSTGGIGISYEQYF. The sequenced DNA is TGTGCCAGCAGCTTAGTTTCTACAGGGGGTATAGGAATTTCCTACGAGCAGTACTTC.